Below, one TCR beta chain is given with its context. Its specificity is not known. This entry is derived from a study of T-cell memory formation after mild COVID-19. The study's findings and limits: Among clones peaking at day 37 in the second wave, SARS-CoV-2 specificity remained unconfirmed.

Germline loops: CDR1 MDHEN, CDR2 SYDVKM. J was trimmed by 5 bases and V by 5 bases; bases with no gene match: 3. The CDR3 is made up of 13 amino acids. TCRdb fed the 5' RACE reads into MiXCR, producing one record per CDR3 protein. The table lists 300,000 to 400,000 distinct CDR3 sequences, around 20% of them singletons. The chain joins TRBV28 to TRBJ1-1; 9 bases line up with TRBD1. The receptor comes from an adult woman who had mild COVID-19 (a few samples of this study predate the infection). Cell type and time point are not known. Sequencing used PBMCs or a T cell subset sorted from them (not recorded which). The CDR3 protein is CASSEQGATEAFF. The DNA of the CDR3 is TGTGCCAGCAGTGAACAGGGGGCGACTGAAGCTTTCTTT.